This TCR beta chain was sequenced during a study of metastatic and nonmetastatic thyroid tumors. Study-level background: The study looked at repertoires side by side in blood and in tumor or nodule tissue from malignant and benign thyroid patients.

Every patient was untreated before thyroid surgery. CDR3 length: 12 amino acids. V was cut by 6 bases and J by 7 bases, with 13 bases left in between. Germline V gene lookup returns CDR1 MDHEN and CDR2 SYDVKM. With MiXCR, TCRdb reprocessed the PCR reads. The table includes tens of thousands of clones, around half detected once. The chain has TRBV28 and TRBJ2-7; D unresolved. The sequence was collected from a male donor with papillary thyroid cancer or a benign thyroid nodule (not recorded which). Some clones in this sample may be carry-over from other donors' samples. The sequenced sample was tumor tissue. The CDR3 coding sequence is TGTGCCAGCAGGAGACACAACCGGGAGCAGTACTTC. Residues: CASRRHNREQYF. Full variable domain (remainder filled in from reference TRBV28 and TRBJ2-7): DVKVTQSSRYLVKRTGEKVFLECVQDMDHENMFWYRQDPGLGLRLIYFSYDVKMKEKGDIPEGYSVSREKKERFSLILESASTNQTSMYLCASRRHNREQYFGPGTRLTVT.